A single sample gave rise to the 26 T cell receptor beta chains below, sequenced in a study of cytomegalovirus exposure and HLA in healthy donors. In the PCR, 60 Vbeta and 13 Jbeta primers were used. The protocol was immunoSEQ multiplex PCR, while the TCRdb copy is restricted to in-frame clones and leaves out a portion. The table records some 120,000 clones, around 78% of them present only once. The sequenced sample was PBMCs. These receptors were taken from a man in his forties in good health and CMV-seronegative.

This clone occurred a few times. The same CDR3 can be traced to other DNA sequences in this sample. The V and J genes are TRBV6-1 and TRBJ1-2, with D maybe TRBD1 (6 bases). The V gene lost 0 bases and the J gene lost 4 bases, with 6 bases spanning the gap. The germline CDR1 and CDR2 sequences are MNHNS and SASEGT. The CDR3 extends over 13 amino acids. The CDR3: CASSEAGGYGYTF. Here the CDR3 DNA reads TGTGCCAGCAGTGAAGCAGGGGGCTATGGCTACACCTTC.

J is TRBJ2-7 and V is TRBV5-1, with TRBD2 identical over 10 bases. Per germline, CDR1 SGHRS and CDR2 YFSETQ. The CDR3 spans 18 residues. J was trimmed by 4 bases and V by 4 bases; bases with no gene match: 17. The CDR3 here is CASSPYDSGGASRYEQYF. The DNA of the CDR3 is TGCGCCAGCAGCCCATACGACAGCGGGGGGGCTAGTAGGTACGAGCAGTACTTC.

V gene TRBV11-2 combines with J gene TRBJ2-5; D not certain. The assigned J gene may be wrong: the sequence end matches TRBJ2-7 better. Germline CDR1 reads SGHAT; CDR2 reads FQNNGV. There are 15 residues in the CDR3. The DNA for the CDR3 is TGTGCCAGCAGCTTAAGGCAGGCCCCCTCCTACGAGCAGTACTTC. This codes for CASSLRQAPSYEQYF.

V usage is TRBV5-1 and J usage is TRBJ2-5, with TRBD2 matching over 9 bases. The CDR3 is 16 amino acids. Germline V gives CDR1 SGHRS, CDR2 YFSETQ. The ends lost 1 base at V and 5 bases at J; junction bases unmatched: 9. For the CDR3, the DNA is TGCGCCAGCAGCTTGATGGGGGCTAGCGGGGTGGAGACCCAGTACTTC. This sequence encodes CASSLMGASGVETQYF.

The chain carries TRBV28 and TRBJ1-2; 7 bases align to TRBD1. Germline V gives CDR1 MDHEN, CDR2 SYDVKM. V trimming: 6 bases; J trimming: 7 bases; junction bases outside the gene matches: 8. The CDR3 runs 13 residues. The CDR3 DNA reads TGTGCCAGCAGCCCACAGGGGCTTGCTGGCTACACCTTC. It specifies CASSPQGLAGYTF.

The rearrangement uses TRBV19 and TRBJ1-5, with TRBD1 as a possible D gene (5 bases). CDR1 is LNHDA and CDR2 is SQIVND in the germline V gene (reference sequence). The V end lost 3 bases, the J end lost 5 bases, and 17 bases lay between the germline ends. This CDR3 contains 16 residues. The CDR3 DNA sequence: TGTGCCAGTAGTATCCTGGTTTCCAGGGTGGATCAGCCCCAGCATTTT. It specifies CASSILVSRVDQPQHF. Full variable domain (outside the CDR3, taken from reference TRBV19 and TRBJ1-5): DGGITQSPKYLFRKEGQNVTLSCEQNLNHDAMYWYRQDPGQGLRLIYYSQIVNDFQKGDIAEGYSVSREKKESFPLTVTSAQKNPTAFYLCASSILVSRVDQPQHFGDGTRLSIL.

This chain's CDR3 is CSVPNRESYGYTF. Written as DNA, the CDR3 is TGCAGCGTACCCAACAGGGAGTCCTATGGCTACACCTTC. The V and J genes are TRBV29-1 and TRBJ1-2, with D maybe TRBD1 (6 bases). CDR1 and CDR2 (germline): SQVTM, ANQGSEA. V lost 6 bases to trimming and J lost 4 bases, with 15 bases between them. The length of the CDR3 is 13 residues.

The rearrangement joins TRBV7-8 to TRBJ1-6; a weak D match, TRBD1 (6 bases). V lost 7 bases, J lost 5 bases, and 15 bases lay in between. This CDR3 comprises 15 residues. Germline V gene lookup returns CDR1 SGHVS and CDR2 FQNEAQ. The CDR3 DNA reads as TGTGCCAGCACCCGACAGGCCGCGGATAATTCACCCCTCCACTTT. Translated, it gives CASTRQAADNSPLHF.

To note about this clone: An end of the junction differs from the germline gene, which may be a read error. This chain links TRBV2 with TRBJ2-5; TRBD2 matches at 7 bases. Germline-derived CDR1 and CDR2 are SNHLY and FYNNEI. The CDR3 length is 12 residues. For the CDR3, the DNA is TGTGCCGGCAGAAGCGGGGTGGAGACCCAGTACTTC. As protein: CAGRSGVETQYF. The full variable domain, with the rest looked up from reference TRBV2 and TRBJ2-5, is EPEVTQTPSHQVTQMGQEVILRCVPISNHLYFYWYRQILGQKVEFLVSFYNNEISEKSEIFDDQFSVERPDGSNFTLKIRSTKLEDSAMYFCAGRSGVETQYFGPGTRLLVL.

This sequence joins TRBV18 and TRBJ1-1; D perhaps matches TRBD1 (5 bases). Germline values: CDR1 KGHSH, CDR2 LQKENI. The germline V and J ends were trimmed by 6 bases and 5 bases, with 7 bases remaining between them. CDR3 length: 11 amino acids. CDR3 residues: CASSGGTEAFF. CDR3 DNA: TGTGCCAGCTCGGGGGGGACTGAAGCTTTCTTT.

CDR3 residues: CASSRGQTQETQYF. The CDR3 coding sequence is TGTGCCAGCAGCCGGGGACAGACTCAAGAGACCCAGTACTTC. The V call is TRBV7-2, the J call TRBJ2-5; 7 nucleotides match TRBD1. Per germline, CDR1 SGHTA and CDR2 FQGNSA. The junction had 5 bases not matched to a gene; V was cut back by 5 bases and J by 2 bases. The CDR3 length is 14 residues.

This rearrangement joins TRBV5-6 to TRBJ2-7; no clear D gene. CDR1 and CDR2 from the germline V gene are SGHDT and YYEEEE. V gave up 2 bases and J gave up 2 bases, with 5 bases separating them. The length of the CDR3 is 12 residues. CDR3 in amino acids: CASSFRAYEQYF. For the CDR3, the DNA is TGTGCCAGCAGCTTCCGGGCCTACGAGCAGTACTTC.

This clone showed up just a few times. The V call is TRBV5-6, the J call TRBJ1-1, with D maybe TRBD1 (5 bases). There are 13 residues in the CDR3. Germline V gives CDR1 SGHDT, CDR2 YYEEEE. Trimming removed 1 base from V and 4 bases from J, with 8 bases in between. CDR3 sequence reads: CASSLRGTTEAFF. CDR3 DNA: TGTGCCAGCAGCTTGAGGGGAACCACTGAAGCTTTCTTT. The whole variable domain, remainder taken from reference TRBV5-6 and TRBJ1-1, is DAGVTQSPTHLIKTRGQQVTLRCSPKSGHDTVSWYQQALGQGPQFIFQYYEEEERQRGNFPDRFSGHQFPNYSSELNVNALLLGDSALYLCASSLRGTTEAFFGQGTRLTVV.

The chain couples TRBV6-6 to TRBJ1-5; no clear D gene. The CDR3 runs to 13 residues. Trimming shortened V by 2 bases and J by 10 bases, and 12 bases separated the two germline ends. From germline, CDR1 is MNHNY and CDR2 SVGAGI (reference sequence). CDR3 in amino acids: CASSYGGSPPQHF. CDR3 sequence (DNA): TGTGCCAGCAGTTACGGAGGCTCCCCACCCCAGCATTTT.

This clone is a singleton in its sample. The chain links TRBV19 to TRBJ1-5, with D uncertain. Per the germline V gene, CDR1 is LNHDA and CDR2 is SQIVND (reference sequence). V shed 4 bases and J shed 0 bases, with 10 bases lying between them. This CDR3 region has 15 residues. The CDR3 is CASSNTEYSNQPQHF. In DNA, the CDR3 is TGTGCCAGTAGTAACACAGAATATAGCAATCAGCCCCAGCATTTT.

The CDR3 region is CASSRFGGQKETQYF. The DNA for the CDR3 is TGCGCCAGCAGCCGTTTTGGAGGACAGAAAGAGACCCAGTACTTC. The V call is TRBV4-1, the J call TRBJ2-5, with D tentatively TRBD1 (6 bases). Trimming removed 4 bases from V and 3 bases from J, with 15 bases in between. The CDR3 spans 15 residues. Germline V gene data show CDR1 as MGHRA and CDR2 as YSYEKL.

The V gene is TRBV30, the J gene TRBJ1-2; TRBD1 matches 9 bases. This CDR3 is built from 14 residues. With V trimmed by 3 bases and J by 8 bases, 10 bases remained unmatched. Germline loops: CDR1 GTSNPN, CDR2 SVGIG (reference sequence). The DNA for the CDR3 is TGTGCCTGGAGGGCGGACAGGGGCTATAGCGGCTACACCTTC. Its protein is CAWRADRGYSGYTF. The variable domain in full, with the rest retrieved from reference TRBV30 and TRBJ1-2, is SQTIHQWPATLVQPVGSPLSLECTVEGTSNPNLYWYRQAAGRGLQLLFYSVGIGQISSEVPQNLSASRPQDRQFILSSKKLLLSDSGFYLCAWRADRGYSGYTFGSGTRLTVV.

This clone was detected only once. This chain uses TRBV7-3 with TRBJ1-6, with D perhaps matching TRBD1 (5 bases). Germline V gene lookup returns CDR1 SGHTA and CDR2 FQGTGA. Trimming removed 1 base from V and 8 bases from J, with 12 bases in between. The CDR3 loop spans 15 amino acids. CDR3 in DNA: TGTGCCAGCAGCTTAAGGGGGGGACTGGATTCACCCCTCCACTTT. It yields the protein CASSLRGGLDSPLHF.

The DNA of the CDR3 is TGTGCCAGCACCCCAAGAGCCCGGGCCCAGGGTTCACCCCTCCACTTT. Its translation: CASTPRARAQGSPLHF. The genes are TRBV7-2 and TRBJ1-6; maybe TRBD1 (5 bases). This CDR3 comprises 16 residues. Trimming took off 7 bases at V and 9 bases at J, with 22 bases between the two ends. Germline V gene sequence: CDR1 SGHTA, CDR2 FQGNSA.

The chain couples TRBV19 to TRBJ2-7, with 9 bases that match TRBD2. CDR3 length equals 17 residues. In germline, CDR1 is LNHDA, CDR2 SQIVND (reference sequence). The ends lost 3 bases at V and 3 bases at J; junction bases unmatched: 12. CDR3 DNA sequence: TGTGCCAGTAGTATGGGGGCCTCAAGCGGGGGGTTCTACGAGCAGTACTTC. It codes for CASSMGASSGGFYEQYF. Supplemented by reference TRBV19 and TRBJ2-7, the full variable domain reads DGGITQSPKYLFRKEGQNVTLSCEQNLNHDAMYWYRQDPGQGLRLIYYSQIVNDFQKGDIAEGYSVSREKKESFPLTVTSAQKNPTAFYLCASSMGASSGGFYEQYFGPGTRLTVT.

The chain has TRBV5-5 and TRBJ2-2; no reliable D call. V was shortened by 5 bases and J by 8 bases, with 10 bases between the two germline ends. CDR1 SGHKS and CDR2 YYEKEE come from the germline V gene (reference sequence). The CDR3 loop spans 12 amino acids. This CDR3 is CASRLSLGELFF. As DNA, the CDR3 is TGTGCCAGCAGATTGAGCTTGGGGGAGCTGTTTTTT.

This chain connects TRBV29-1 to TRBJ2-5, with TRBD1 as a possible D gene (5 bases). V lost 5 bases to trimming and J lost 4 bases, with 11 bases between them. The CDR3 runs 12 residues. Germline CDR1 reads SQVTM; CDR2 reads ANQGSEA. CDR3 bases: TGCAGCGTTTACAGGATCGGAGAGACCCAGTACTTC. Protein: CSVYRIGETQYF.

CDR3 in DNA: TGTGCCAGCAGTTACTCCCTATACCCCCTGACAGGGCCCCATAATGAAAAACTGTTTTTT. This codes for CASSYSLYPLTGPHNEKLFF. J is TRBJ1-4 and V is TRBV28; 7 bases line up with TRBD1. The CDR3 length is 20 residues. The trim removed 4 bases at V and 4 bases at J, leaving 21 bases unmatched. CDR1 and CDR2 from the germline V gene are MDHEN and SYDVKM.

The CDR3 loop reads CASSITSRNYGYTF. DNA of the CDR3: TGTGCCAGTAGTATTACGAGCCGAAACTATGGCTACACCTTC. The chain combines TRBV19 with TRBJ1-2; no clear D gene. CDR1 is LNHDA, CDR2 SQIVND, per germline (reference sequence). V shed 3 bases and J shed 2 bases, with 10 bases lying between them. The CDR3 has 14 amino acids.

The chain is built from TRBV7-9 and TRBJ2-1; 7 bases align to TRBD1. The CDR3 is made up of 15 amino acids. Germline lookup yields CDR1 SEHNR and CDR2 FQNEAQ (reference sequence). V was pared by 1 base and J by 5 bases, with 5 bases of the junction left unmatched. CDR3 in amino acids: CASSLEGTADNEQFF. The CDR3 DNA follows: TGTGCCAGCAGCTTAGAAGGGACAGCGGACAATGAGCAGTTCTTC.

This CDR3 is CASSVATGGGHETQYF. The DNA for the CDR3 is TGTGCCAGCAGCGTAGCTACGGGGGGGGGCCACGAGACCCAGTACTTC. The chain has TRBV9 and TRBJ2-5, with 8 bases lining up with TRBD2. Per germline, CDR1 SGDLS and CDR2 YYNGEE. The CDR3 spans 16 residues. V shed 0 bases, J shed 5 bases, and the junction held 9 bases outside the gene matches.